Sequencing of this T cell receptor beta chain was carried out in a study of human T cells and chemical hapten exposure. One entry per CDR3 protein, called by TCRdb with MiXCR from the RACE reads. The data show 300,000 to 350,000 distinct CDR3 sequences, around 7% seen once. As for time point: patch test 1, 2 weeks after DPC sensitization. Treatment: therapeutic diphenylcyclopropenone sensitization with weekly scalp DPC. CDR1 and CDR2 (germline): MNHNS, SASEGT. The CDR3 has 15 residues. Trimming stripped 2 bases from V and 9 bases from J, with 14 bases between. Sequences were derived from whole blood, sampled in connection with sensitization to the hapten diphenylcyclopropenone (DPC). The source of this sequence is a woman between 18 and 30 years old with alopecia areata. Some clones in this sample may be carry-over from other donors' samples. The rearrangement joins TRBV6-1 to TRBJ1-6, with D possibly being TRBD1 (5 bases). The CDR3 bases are TGTGCCAGCAGTGAATGGGACGCGAAGGCTTCACCCCTCCACTTT. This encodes CASSEWDAKASPLHF.